This T cell receptor beta chain is drawn from a study of T-cell memory formation after mild COVID-19. Overall study context: TCR clusters were mostly confined to one donor each.

TCRdb re-analysed the 5' RACE reads in MiXCR, keeping a single row per CDR3 protein. The table has 120,000 or so distinct CDR3 sequences, roughly 15% seen once. Trimming took 1 base from V and 3 from J, leaving 7 bases between them. The CDR3 sequence is 13 residues long. Germline V CDR1 and CDR2: SGHDN, FVKESK. Sample: PBMCs or a T cell subset sorted from them (not recorded which). V and J are TRBV14 and TRBJ2-7, with unresolved D. This receptor was obtained from an adult woman who had mild COVID-19 (a few samples of this study predate the infection). Cell type and time point are not known. The CDR3 sequence: CASSQARVYEQYF. The CDR3 nucleotides read TGTGCCAGCAGCCAAGCTCGGGTCTACGAGCAGTACTTC.